This paragraph reports one T cell receptor (beta chain). Trimming took 6 bases from V and 3 from J, leaving 11 bases between them. This CDR3 contains 14 residues. CDR1 is MNHNY, CDR2 SVGAGI, per germline (reference sequence). 60 Vbeta and 13 Jbeta primers were used in PCR. TCRdb keeps only in-frame clones here, not all; method: immunoSEQ multiplex PCR. Among some 150,000 clones listed, 75% to 85% were seen once. The data belong to a study of cytomegalovirus exposure and HLA in healthy donors. This receptor was identified in a man between 50 and 59 years old in good health and CMV-seropositive. Sequencing was performed on PBMCs. The chain uses TRBV6-6 and TRBJ2-2; perhaps TRBD2 as D (5 bases). CDR3 in DNA: TGTGCCAGCAGGCCTACTAGGGACACCGGGGAGCTGTTTTTT. This sequence encodes CASRPTRDTGELFF.